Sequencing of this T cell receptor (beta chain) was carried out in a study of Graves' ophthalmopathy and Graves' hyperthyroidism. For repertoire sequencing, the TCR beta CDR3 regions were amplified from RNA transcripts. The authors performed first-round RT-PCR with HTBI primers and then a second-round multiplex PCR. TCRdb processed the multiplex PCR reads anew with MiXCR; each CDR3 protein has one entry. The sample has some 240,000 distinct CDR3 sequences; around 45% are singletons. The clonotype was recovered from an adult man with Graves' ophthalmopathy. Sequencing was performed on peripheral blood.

Here the CDR3 reads CATSDRYFRGTRNTGELFF. The CDR3 DNA reads as TGTGCCACCAGTGACCGTTATTTTCGTGGGACACGGAACACCGGGGAGCTGTTTTTT. The chain has TRBV24-1 and TRBJ2-2, with a weak D call TRBD1 (6 bases). The CDR3 extends over 19 amino acids. Germline CDR1 is KGHDR and CDR2 is SFDVKD. Deletions cut 4 bases from V and 1 base from J, with 21 bases between.